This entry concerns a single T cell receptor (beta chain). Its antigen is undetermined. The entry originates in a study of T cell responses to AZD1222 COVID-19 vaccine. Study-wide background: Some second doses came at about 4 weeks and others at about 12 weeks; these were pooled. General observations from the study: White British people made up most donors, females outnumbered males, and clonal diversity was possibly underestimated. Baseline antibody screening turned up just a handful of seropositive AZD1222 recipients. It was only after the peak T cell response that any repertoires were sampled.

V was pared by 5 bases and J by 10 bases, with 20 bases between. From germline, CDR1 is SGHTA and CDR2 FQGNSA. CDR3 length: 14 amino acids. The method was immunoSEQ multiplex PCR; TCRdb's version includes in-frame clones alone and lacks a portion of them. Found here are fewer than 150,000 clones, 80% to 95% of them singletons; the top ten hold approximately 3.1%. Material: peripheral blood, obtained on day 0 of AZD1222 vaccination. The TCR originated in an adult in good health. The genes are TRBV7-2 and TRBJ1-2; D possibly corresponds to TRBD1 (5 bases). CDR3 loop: CASSPISDSYAYTF. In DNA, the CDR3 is TGTGCCAGCAGCCCGATTTCAGACAGTTACGCCTACACCTTC.